The rows below give T cell receptor beta chains drawn from one sample of a study of blood T cell repertoires in COVID-19. Profiling relied on immunoSEQ multiplex PCR, and the TCRdb table lists in-frame clones only, not all of them. The data hold some 490,000 clones, with 75% to 90% observed a single time. Sample: PBMCs or T cells enriched from blood (not recorded which). These receptors were collected from an older woman who had recovered from COVID-19. Both conserved end residues are part of each CDR3. The D gene is left open where the match is weak. Some rows have no size entry. The others give once, few or many, or a class for an expanded clone.

TRBV7-2	TRBJ1-5	.	.	TGTGCCAGCAGCTTAGACAGTCTGGGCAATCAGCCCCAGCATTTT	CASSLDSLGNQPQHF
TRBV6-1	TRBJ2-1	TRBD2	.	TGTGCCAGCAGTGAAGCGTTGGGACTAGCGGGGTACAATGAGCAGTTCTTC	CASSEALGLAGYNEQFF
TRBV12-3/TRBV12-4	TRBJ2-3	TRBD1	.	TGTGCCAGCAGTTCCCAGGGGGTAGATACGCAGTATTTT	CASSSQGVDTQYF
TRBV11-2	TRBJ2-2	TRBD2	.	TGTGCCAGCAGCTTACGTAGCGGGGGGAACACCGGGGAGCTGTTTTTT	CASSLRSGGNTGELFF
TRBV4-2	TRBJ2-3	.	.	TGTGCCAGCAGCCAAGATCTGGGGCACGAAGCCACAGATACGCAGTATTTT	CASSQDLGHEATDTQYF
TRBV3-1/TRBV3-2	TRBJ2-4	TRBD1	many	TGTGCCAGCACGGACTTGGGACAGGGGCAAAACATTCAGTACTTC	CASTDLGQGQNIQYF
TRBV7-2	TRBJ2-5	TRBD1	once	TGTGCCAGCAGCTTAGTGGGACAGCGCCAAGAGACCCAGTACTTC	CASSLVGQRQETQYF
TRBV19	TRBJ1-2	TRBD1	.	TGTGCCAGCACCTCCGGGGGACAGGACTATGGCTACACCTTC	CASTSGGQDYGYTF
TRBV19	TRBJ1-5	.	.	TGTGCCAGTAGTTTCCTAGGTGCTGAGCAGCCCCAGCATTTT	CASSFLGAEQPQHF
TRBV28	TRBJ1-1	.	once	TGTGCCAGCACGGAACGAGGAACTGTGGGGAACACTGAAGCTTTCTTT	CASTERGTVGNTEAFF
TRBV28	TRBJ2-7	TRBD1	.	TGTGCCAGCAGCGAAGCCGGACAGGGGGGCGAGCAGTACTTC	CASSEAGQGGEQYF
TRBV7-2	TRBJ1-1	.	.	TGTGCCAGCAGCTTAGGACAACGGACTGAAGCTTTCTTT	CASSLGQRTEAFF
TRBV7-9	TRBJ1-5	.	.	TGTGCCAGCAGCTGGTCAGAAGTTCAGCCCCAGCATTTT	CASSWSEVQPQHF
TRBV19	TRBJ1-1	.	.	TGTGCCAGTACCAATGCCGGTCGGGGGGACACTGAAGCTTTCTTT	CASTNAGRGDTEAFF
TRBV3-1/TRBV3-2	TRBJ2-2	.	.	TGTGCCAGCAGCCAACAGGGGCTGAACACCGGGGAGCTGTTTTTT	CASSQQGLNTGELFF
TRBV20-1	TRBJ1-1	.	few	TGCAGTGCTAGAGGGCGGATTGAAGCTTTCTTT	CSARGRIEAFF
TRBV5-1	TRBJ1-1	.	.	TGCGCCAGCAGCCGCGCATGGGGGGACACTGAAGCTTTCTTT	CASSRAWGDTEAFF
TRBV10-3	TRBJ2-3	.	.	TGTGCCATCAGTGAGTCTACAATAAGCACAGATACGCAGTATTTT	CAISESTISTDTQYF
TRBV4-1	TRBJ2-1	TRBD2	.	TGCGCCAGCAGCCCGGGACTAGCGGGGGGGCCGGGCAATGAGCAGTTCTTC	CASSPGLAGGPGNEQFF
TRBV18	TRBJ1-2	.	.	TGTGCCAGCTCACCACAGGGGGAGATTGACTATGGCTACACCTTC	CASSPQGEIDYGYTF
TRBV3-1/TRBV3-2	TRBJ1-2	.	.	TGTGCCAGCAGCGTTACAGAGAACTATGGCTACACCTTC	CASSVTENYGYTF
TRBV29-1	TRBJ1-1	TRBD1	.	TGCAGCGTGTGGACAGGGATTACCGAAGCTTTCTTT	CSVWTGITEAFF
TRBV20-1	TRBJ1-2	TRBD1	.	TGCAGTGCTAGTAGGGACAGGCCCTATAACTATGGCTACACCTTC	CSASRDRPYNYGYTF
TRBV5-1	TRBJ1-1	.	.	TGCGCCAGCAGCCTACTACAGGGTGAAGGCGCTGAAGCTTTCTTT	CASSLLQGEGAEAFF
TRBV28	TRBJ1-5	.	.	TGTGCCAGCAGTTCACACAGGGCAAGCAATCAGCCCCAGCATTTT	CASSSHRASNQPQHF
TRBV29-1	TRBJ1-1	TRBD1	.	TGCAGCGTAGAAGGACAGGGGGGCACTGAAGCTTTCTTT	CSVEGQGGTEAFF
TRBV6-2/TRBV6-3	TRBJ2-7	TRBD1	.	TGTGCCAGCAGTTCCACAGGGGGCTACGAGCAGTACTTC	CASSSTGGYEQYF
TRBV27	TRBJ2-2	.	.	TGTGCCAGCAGTTCCCGCGGGACGAACACCGGGGAGCTGTTTTTT	CASSSRGTNTGELFF
TRBV27	TRBJ2-5	.	once	TGTGCCAGCCGACGGGGTAGTTTTGTTGAGACCCAGTACTTC	CASRRGSFVETQYF
TRBV2	TRBJ2-7	.	.	TGTGCCAGCACCCCCACAGGGTCCTCCTACGAGCAGTACTTC	CASTPTGSSYEQYF
TRBV7-2	TRBJ1-1	.	.	TGTGCCAGCAGCTTGACAGATAACACTGAAGCTTTCTTT	CASSLTDNTEAFF
TRBV27	TRBJ2-1	.	.	TGTGCCAGCAGTTTAGACAGTCCTACCTACAATGAGCAGTTCTTC	CASSLDSPTYNEQFF
TRBV18	TRBJ1-1	.	.	TGTGCCAGCTCACCACTTGGGGCTTACACTGAAGCTTTCTTT	CASSPLGAYTEAFF
TRBV7-2	TRBJ2-1	TRBD2	.	TGTGCCAGCAGCTTAGTCTCCCTCTGGCGGGGGGCCAGAGGTGAGCAGTTCTTC	CASSLVSLWRGARGEQFF
TRBV19	TRBJ2-1	TRBD1	once	TGTGCCAGTAGTAACGGGGACAGCAACAATGAGCAGTTCTTC	CASSNGDSNNEQFF
TRBV28	TRBJ1-5	.	.	TGTGCCACCCGGGGAGGCAATCAGCCCCAGCATTTT	CATRGGNQPQHF
TRBV29-1	TRBJ1-1	.	.	TGCAGCGCTGGGGCGCTGAACACTGAAGCTTTCTTT	CSAGALNTEAFF
TRBV18	TRBJ2-3	TRBD1	.	TGTGCCAGCTCACCACCGAGGGGGGACAGGGGCGCAGATACGCAGTATTTT	CASSPPRGDRGADTQYF
TRBV2	TRBJ1-5	TRBD1	.	TGTGCCAGCACTGTCGACAGGGGTGAAAATCAGCCCCAGCATTTT	CASTVDRGENQPQHF